These 20 T cell receptor beta chains share one sample of origin, sequenced in a study of HIV-infected patients and healthy controls. TCRdb recomputed calls from the 5' RACE reads with MiXCR, one row per CDR3 protein. In the table there are tens of thousands of distinct CDR3 sequences, roughly 21% of which are singletons. Sequencing input: CD4+ T cells from blood. Receptors originate from a human donor in good health.

On this clonotype itself: The junction does not match germline at one end; this may be a read error. The chain joins TRBV18 to TRBJ2-1, with TRBD2 identical over 7 bases. CDR3 length: 16 amino acids. Germline V gene data show CDR1 as KGHSH and CDR2 as LQKENI. The CDR3, as DNA: TGTGCCAGCTCCCCACCCAGCGGGGCCTCCTACAATGAGCAGTTCTTC. This encodes CASSPPSGASYNEQFF.

This clonotype turned up a few times. The chain links TRBV19 to TRBJ2-2, with D unresolved. There are 14 residues in the CDR3. Trimming removed 5 bases at V and 4 bases at J, with 11 bases between. CDR1 and CDR2 (germline): LNHDA, SQIVND (reference sequence). The CDR3 reads CASSLAPATGELFF. The DNA for the CDR3 is TGTGCCAGTAGTCTGGCCCCAGCCACCGGGGAGCTGTTTTTT.

This chain links TRBV7-2 with TRBJ2-7; D call uncertain. Germline assignment: CDR1 SGHTA and CDR2 FQGNSA. The CDR3 covers 13 residues. V lost 4 bases to trimming and J lost 1 base, with 8 bases between them. CDR3 in DNA: TGTGCCAGCAGCTCAGTACCATCCTACGAGCAGTACTTC. Protein: CASSSVPSYEQYF. Together with reference TRBV7-2 and TRBJ2-7, the CDR3 gives the full variable domain: GAGVSQSPSNKVTEKGKDVELRCDPISGHTALYWYRQSLGQGLEFLIYFQGNSAPDKSGLPSDRFSAERTGGSVSTLTIQRTQQEDSAVYLCASSSVPSYEQYFGPGTRLTVT.

The chain has TRBV2 and TRBJ2-7; 7 nucleotides match TRBD1. This CDR3 spans 14 amino acids. V was clipped by 6 bases and J by 6 bases; unmatched bases: 11. Germline V gene data show CDR1 as SNHLY and CDR2 as FYNNEI. The CDR3 DNA reads as TGTGCCAGCAGCTCCGGGACAGATTCCGCCGAGCAGTACTTC. This gives the protein CASSSGTDSAEQYF. The complete variable domain, with remaining parts taken from reference TRBV2 and TRBJ2-7, reads EPEVTQTPSHQVTQMGQEVILRCVPISNHLYFYWYRQILGQKVEFLVSFYNNEISEKSEIFDDQFSVERPDGSNFTLKIRSTKLEDSAMYFCASSSGTDSAEQYFGPGTRLTVT.

This clonotype was found many times. CDR3 region: CASSQDRTGLKNTEAFF. DNA of the CDR3: TGTGCCAGCAGCCAAGATCGGACGGGACTGAAGAACACTGAAGCTTTCTTT. V gene TRBV14 combines with J gene TRBJ1-1, with D perhaps matching TRBD1 (5 bases). The germline CDR1 and CDR2 sequences are SGHDN and FVKESK. The CDR3 runs 17 residues. V gave up 0 bases and J gave up 1 base, with 15 bases separating them.

In this sample, this clonotype turned up a few times. The chain combines TRBV20-1 with TRBJ2-3; 7 bases map to TRBD2. Germline V lookup: CDR1 DFQATT, CDR2 SNEGSKA (reference sequence). The trim removed 4 bases at V and 7 bases at J, leaving 14 bases unmatched. This CDR3 contains 15 residues. This CDR3 reads CSATDRLAGINTQYF. CDR3 bases: TGCAGTGCTACAGACAGACTAGCTGGAATAAATACGCAGTATTTT.

There are many counts of this clonotype. This chain connects TRBV7-2 to TRBJ1-5; D is unclear. Germline V gives CDR1 SGHTA, CDR2 FQGNSA. This CDR3 spans 16 amino acids. The germline V and J ends were trimmed by 5 bases and 0 bases, with 14 bases remaining between them. CDR3 in amino acids: CASSTRAYSSNQPQHF. In DNA, the CDR3 is TGTGCCAGCAGCACACGGGCGTACAGTAGCAATCAGCCCCAGCATTTT.

The chain carries TRBV11-2 and TRBJ2-3, with no clear D. Trimming took off 2 bases at V and 2 bases at J, with 5 bases between the two ends. The CDR3 consists of 13 residues. Germline-derived CDR1 and CDR2 are SGHAT and FQNNGV. Here the CDR3 DNA reads TGTGCCAGCAGCTTATACCCCACAGATACGCAGTATTTT. This codes for CASSLYPTDTQYF.

This clonotype was observed at least ten times. The V and J genes are TRBV10-3 and TRBJ2-3; 9 positions match TRBD1. The V segment lost 0 bases and the J segment 6 bases; nucleotides outside the gene matches: 10. Germline values: CDR1 ENHRY, CDR2 SYGVKD. This CDR3 comprises 17 residues. The CDR3 spells CAISESRPGQGSDTQYF. The CDR3 DNA reads as TGTGCCATCAGTGAGTCCAGACCGGGACAGGGTTCGGATACGCAGTATTTT.

This sequence joins TRBV4-1 and TRBJ2-3; 8 nucleotides match TRBD2. CDR1 and CDR2 (germline): MGHRA, YSYEKL. The CDR3 spans 16 residues. Trimming at V came to 0 bases and at J to 1 base, leaving 3 bases not matched to a gene. The CDR3 region has the DNA TGCGCCAGCAGCCAAGATAGCGGGGTTCGCACAGATACGCAGTATTTT. It yields the protein CASSQDSGVRTDTQYF.

This clonotype was counted many times. The rearrangement joins TRBV29-1 to TRBJ1-1; weak D call: TRBD1 (6 bases). Trimming pared 4 bases from V and 5 bases from J, leaving 17 bases between. The CDR3 extends over 14 amino acids. The germline V gene encodes CDR1 SQVTM and CDR2 ANQGSEA. CDR3 DNA sequence: TGCAGCGTTGTACTACAGGGCCGACGTACTGAAGCTTTCTTT. As protein: CSVVLQGRRTEAFF.

This clonotype was found a few times. The chain has TRBV19 and TRBJ2-7; 8 bases map to TRBD1. The CDR3 has 13 residues. V gave up 7 bases and J gave up 5 bases; unmatched junction bases: 7. Germline CDR1 reads LNHDA; CDR2 reads SQIVND (reference sequence). CDR3 nucleotides: TGTGCCAGTACTTGGACAGGGACCCACGAGCAGTACTTC. Encoded protein: CASTWTGTHEQYF.

The chain employs TRBV5-6 and TRBJ1-1, with TRBD1 matching over 9 bases. CDR1 and CDR2 (germline): SGHDT, YYEEEE. The V segment lost 2 bases and the J segment 0 bases; nucleotides outside the gene matches: 8. The CDR3 extends over 17 amino acids. The CDR3 loop is CASSLLLTGGMNTEAFF. CDR3 bases: TGTGCCAGCAGCTTACTCCTAACAGGGGGCATGAACACTGAAGCTTTCTTT. The complete variable domain, with remaining parts taken from reference TRBV5-6 and TRBJ1-1, reads DAGVTQSPTHLIKTRGQQVTLRCSPKSGHDTVSWYQQALGQGPQFIFQYYEEEERQRGNFPDRFSGHQFPNYSSELNVNALLLGDSALYLCASSLLLTGGMNTEAFFGQGTRLTVV.

The chain recombines TRBV5-4 with TRBJ2-5; a possible D gene is TRBD2 (6 bases). Trimming took 4 bases from V and 1 from J, leaving 14 bases between them. Germline CDR1 reads SGHNT; CDR2 reads YYREEE (reference sequence). The CDR3 sequence is 15 residues long. CDR3 loop: CASSVRTGVQETQYF. CDR3 in DNA: TGTGCCAGCAGCGTCAGGACGGGAGTCCAAGAGACCCAGTACTTC.

This clonotype was counted many times. The chain joins TRBV2 to TRBJ1-1, with a possible D match to TRBD1 (5 bases). Trimming left V 0 bases short and J 12 bases short, with 11 bases between. This CDR3 region has 12 residues. Germline V gives CDR1 SNHLY, CDR2 FYNNEI. The CDR3 bases are TGTGCCAGCAGTGAAGCGCAACAGGTCCCTTTCTTT. The encoded protein is CASSEAQQVPFF.

This clonotype was seen once. The chain is built from TRBV30 and TRBJ1-5; D uncertain. The germline V gene has CDR1 GTSNPN and CDR2 SVGIG (reference sequence). The V end lost 3 bases, the J end lost 3 bases, and 15 bases lay between the germline ends. This CDR3 has 15 residues. CDR3 DNA sequence: TGTGCCTGGAGCACTAAAAGGACCATCAATCAGCCCCAGCATTTT. Translation gives CAWSTKRTINQPQHF.

This rearrangement joins TRBV3-1 to TRBJ2-3; TRBD2 matches at 9 bases. J lost 4 bases, V lost 8 bases, and 7 bases had no gene match. CDR1 is LGHDT, CDR2 YNNKEL, per germline (reference sequence). The CDR3 runs to 14 residues. The CDR3 coding sequence is TGTGCCAGCTGCCGTAGCGGGAGACCAGATACGCAGTATTTT. The encoded protein is CASCRSGRPDTQYF.

This clonotype was seen ten or more times. CDR3 region: CSVRREGNEQYF. The DNA of the CDR3 is TGCAGCGTTAGGCGGGAGGGGAACGAGCAGTACTTC. The chain links TRBV29-1 to TRBJ2-7, with 9 nucleotides matching TRBD2. The V and J ends lost 5 bases and 5 bases, in that order; junction bases with no gene match: 4. CDR1 and CDR2 (germline): SQVTM, ANQGSEA. The CDR3 runs 12 residues.

This clonotype was counted a few times. This rearrangement joins TRBV7-9 to TRBJ1-1; the match to TRBD1 covers 7 bases. The germline gives CDR1 SEHNR, CDR2 FQNEAQ (reference sequence). Trimming at V came to 1 base and at J to 0 bases, leaving 5 bases not matched to a gene. The CDR3 consists of 16 residues. CDR3 loop: CASSLETGSLNTEAFF. CDR3 sequence (DNA): TGTGCCAGCAGCTTAGAGACAGGGAGTCTGAACACTGAAGCTTTCTTT.

The chain uses TRBV5-1 and TRBJ2-5; the match to TRBD2 covers 8 bases. V lost 2 bases, J lost 5 bases, and 8 bases stayed unmatched. Germline assignment: CDR1 SGHRS and CDR2 YFSETQ. This CDR3 is 15 amino acids long. The CDR3 DNA sequence: TGCGCCAGCAGCTTACTAGCGGAAACAGGGGAGACCCAGTACTTC. It translates to CASSLLAETGETQYF.